This is a list of T cell receptor beta chains from one sample in a study of graft-versus-host responses after intestinal transplantation. Using immunoSEQ multiplex PCR, the repertoire was profiled, and TCRdb retains in-frame clones only, with some absent. This sample yields approximately 37,000 clones, of which around 87% are seen a single time; about a sixth belongs to the top ten. Sequencing was performed on ileum tissue, taken approximately 210 days after intestinal transplant. Receptors were obtained from a human patient who received an intestinal transplant, so some T cells may come from the graft donor. The CDR3 runs from the conserved cysteine through the conserved F or W. Each record gives: clone size, D gene, V gene, J gene, CDR3 protein, CDR3 DNA. A D gene is named only where the DNA matches it firmly. A row's size may be missing; if present it is once, few, many or a size class.

NA,TRBD1,TRBV28,TRBJ2-7,CASSLWDRGEAEQYF,TGTGCCAGCAGTTTGTGGGACAGGGGCGAGGCCGAGCAGTACTTC
NA,NA,TRBV19,TRBJ1-6,CASSTNRAPNSPLHF,TGTGCCAGTAGTACGAACAGGGCGCCTAATTCACCCCTCCACTTT
NA,TRBD1,TRBV7-9,TRBJ1-6,CASSRQGNSYNSPLHF,TGTGCCAGCAGCCGACAGGGAAACTCCTATAATTCACCCCTCCACTTT
NA,NA,TRBV6-5,TRBJ2-7,CASSYSGLATYEQYF,TGTGCCAGCAGTTACTCAGGGCTAGCGACCTACGAGCAGTACTTC
NA,NA,TRBV7-9,TRBJ2-1,CATLGINEQFF,TGTGCCACCCTGGGCATCAATGAGCAGTTCTTC
NA,NA,TRBV7-9,TRBJ2-3,CASRGGSTDTQYF,TGTGCCAGTAGGGGGGGTAGCACAGATACGCAGTATTTT
NA,TRBD1,TRBV29-1,TRBJ2-3,CSVDGPDRVNADTQYF,TGCAGCGTTGATGGTCCCGACAGGGTCAACGCAGATACGCAGTATTTT
NA,NA,TRBV4-1,TRBJ1-2,CASSQDEGRPLDGYTF,TGCGCCAGCAGCCAAGATGAAGGGAGACCCTTGGATGGCTACACCTTC
NA,NA,TRBV28,TRBJ2-1,CASSLNYNEQFF,TGTGCCAGCAGTTTAAATTACAATGAGCAGTTCTTC
NA,NA,TRBV5-1,TRBJ2-7,CASSLDSFEQYF,TGCGCCAGCAGCCTGGACAGTTTCGAGCAGTACTTC
NA,TRBD2,TRBV28,TRBJ2-7,CASSNSGGSYEQYF,TGTGCCAGCAGTAATAGCGGGGGGTCCTACGAGCAGTACTTC
NA,TRBD1,TRBV30,TRBJ2-2,CAWRDRGRANTGELFF,TGTGCCTGGAGGGACAGGGGGCGAGCGAACACCGGGGAGCTGTTTTTT
NA,NA,TRBV6-6,TRBJ2-7,CASGPGTAPLGQYF,TGTGCCAGCGGCCCCGGGACGGCTCCTTTGGGGCAGTACTTC
NA,TRBD2,TRBV6-5,TRBJ2-5,CASSYSLAGEGETQYF,TGTGCCAGCAGTTACTCTTTAGCGGGAGAGGGAGAGACCCAGTACTTC
NA,NA,TRBV20-1,TRBJ2-7,CSLRGPYEQYF,TGCAGTCTCCGGGGCCCCTACGAGCAGTACTTC
NA,NA,TRBV28,TRBJ2-2,CASSTPRQGRAGELFF,TGTGCCAGCAGCACCCCCCGGCAGGGGAGGGCCGGGGAGCTGTTTTTT
NA,NA,TRBV2,TRBJ1-6,CASSRRNSPLHF,TGTGCCAGCAGCCGTCGTAATTCACCCCTCCACTTT
once,NA,TRBV29-1,TRBJ2-1,CSVEDSRSSYNEQFF,TGCAGCGTTGAGGACAGCCGGAGCTCCTACAATGAGCAGTTCTTC
NA,TRBD2,TRBV4-2,TRBJ2-3,CASSQAASGRGDTQYF,TGTGCCAGCAGCCAAGCGGCTAGCGGGAGGGGTGATACGCAGTATTTT
NA,NA,TRBV11-2,TRBJ2-3,CASSSAGAPDTQYF,TGTGCCAGCAGCTCCGCGGGTGCCCCAGATACGCAGTATTTT
once,NA,TRBV9,TRBJ2-7,CASSAEGLSSYEQYF,TGTGCCAGCAGCGCCGAAGGCCTGAGCTCCTACGAGCAGTACTTC
NA,TRBD1,TRBV27,TRBJ1-6,CASSSSTGGASYNSPLHF,TGTGCCAGCAGTTCCTCGACAGGGGGCGCATCCTATAATTCACCCCTCCACTTT
NA,TRBD2,TRBV7-9,TRBJ2-7,CASSLPGGTSGYEQYF,TGTGCCAGCAGCTTACCAGGCGGGACTAGCGGTTACGAGCAGTACTTC
once,TRBD2,TRBV28,TRBJ2-1,CASSILAGGHREQFF,TGTGCCAGCAGCATACTAGCGGGGGGGCACCGTGAGCAGTTCTTC
NA,NA,TRBV13,TRBJ1-4,CASSLKQGNEKLFF,TGTGCCAGCAGCTTGAAACAGGGCAATGAAAAACTGTTTTTT
NA,TRBD1,TRBV6-5,TRBJ1-2,CASRGTGDSYGYTF,TGTGCCAGCCGCGGGACAGGGGACAGCTATGGCTACACCTTC
once,TRBD1,TRBV7-9,TRBJ1-5,CASSLGQGSNQPQHF,TGTGCCAGCAGCTTGGGACAGGGTTCCAATCAGCCCCAGCATTTT
NA,NA,TRBV7-9,TRBJ2-7,CASSLLYEQYF,TGTGCCAGCAGCTTACTCTACGAGCAGTACTTC
NA,NA,TRBV7-9,TRBJ1-4,CASSLGTTNEKLFF,TGTGCCAGCAGCTTAGGGACTACGAATGAAAAACTGTTTTTT
NA,NA,TRBV28,TRBJ1-2,CASSLGGTNYGYTF,TGTGCCAGCAGTTTGGGGGGGACTAACTATGGCTACACCTTC
NA,TRBD1,TRBV7-6,TRBJ1-5,CASSQGTGGGQPQHF,TGTGCCAGCAGCCAAGGGACAGGTGGCGGTCAGCCCCAGCATTTT
NA,TRBD2,TRBV28,TRBJ2-1,CASSFEREQIYNEQFF,TGTGCCAGCAGTTTTGAGCGGGAACAGATCTACAATGAGCAGTTCTTC
once,TRBD2,TRBV5-1,TRBJ2-1,CASSSPGLANEQFF,TGCGCCAGCAGCTCTCCGGGACTAGCTAATGAGCAGTTCTTC
NA,TRBD2,TRBV11-3,TRBJ2-7,CASSKPGLGSYEQYF,TGTGCCAGCAGCAAACCGGGACTAGGATCCTACGAGCAGTACTTC
NA,TRBD1,TRBV28,TRBJ1-3,CASSFALQGAGNTIYF,TGTGCCAGCAGTTTCGCCCTCCAGGGGGCTGGAAACACCATATATTTT
NA,NA,TRBV7-9,TRBJ2-6,CASSPRGSGANVLTF,TGTGCCAGCAGCCCGCGGGGTAGCGGGGCCAACGTCCTGACTTTC
NA,NA,TRBV11-2,TRBJ2-2,CASSSTRIGELFF,TGTGCCAGCAGCTCCACAAGAATCGGGGAGCTGTTTTTT